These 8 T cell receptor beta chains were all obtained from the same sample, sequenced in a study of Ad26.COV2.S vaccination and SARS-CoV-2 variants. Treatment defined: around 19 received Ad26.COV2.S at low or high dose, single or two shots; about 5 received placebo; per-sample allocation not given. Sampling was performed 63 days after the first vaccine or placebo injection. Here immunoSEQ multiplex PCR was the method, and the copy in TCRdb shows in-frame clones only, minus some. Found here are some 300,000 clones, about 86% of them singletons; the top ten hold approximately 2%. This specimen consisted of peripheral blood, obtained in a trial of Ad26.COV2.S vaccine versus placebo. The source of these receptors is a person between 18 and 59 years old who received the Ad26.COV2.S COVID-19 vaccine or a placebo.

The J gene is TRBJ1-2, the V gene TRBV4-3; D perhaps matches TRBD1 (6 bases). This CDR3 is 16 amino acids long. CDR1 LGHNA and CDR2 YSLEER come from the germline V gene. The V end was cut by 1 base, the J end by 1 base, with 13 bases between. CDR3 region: CASSQGGGSFNYGYTF. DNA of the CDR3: TGCGCCAGCAGCCAAGGAGGGGGGTCCTTTAACTATGGCTACACCTTC.

The CDR3 region is CASRLGTEYEQYF. The DNA of the CDR3 is TGTGCCAGCCGGCTCGGGACAGAGTACGAGCAGTACTTC. V and J are TRBV11-2 and TRBJ2-7; 7 bases are shared with TRBD1. CDR1 is SGHAT, CDR2 FQNNGV, per germline. J gave up 4 bases and V 8 bases, and 8 bases lay outside the gene matches. This CDR3 region has 13 residues.

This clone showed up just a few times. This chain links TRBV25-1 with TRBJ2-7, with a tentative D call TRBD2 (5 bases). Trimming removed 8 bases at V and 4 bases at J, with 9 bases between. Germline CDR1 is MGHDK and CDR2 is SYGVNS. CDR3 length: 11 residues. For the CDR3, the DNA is TGTGCCAGCCGAGGGAGTTACGAGCAGTACTTC. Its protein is CASRGSYEQYF.

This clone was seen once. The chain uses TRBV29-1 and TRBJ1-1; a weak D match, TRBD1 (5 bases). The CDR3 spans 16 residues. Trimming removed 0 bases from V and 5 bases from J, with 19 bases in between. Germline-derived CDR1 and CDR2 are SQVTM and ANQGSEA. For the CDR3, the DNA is TGCAGCGTTGAAGATTCAGAGTGGGGGGTGGGGACTGAAGCTTTCTTT. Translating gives CSVEDSEWGVGTEAFF.

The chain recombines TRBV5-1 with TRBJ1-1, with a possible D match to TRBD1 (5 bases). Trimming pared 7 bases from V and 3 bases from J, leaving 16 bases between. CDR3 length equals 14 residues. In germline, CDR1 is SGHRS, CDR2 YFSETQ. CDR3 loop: CASCPRGGDTEAFF. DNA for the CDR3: TGCGCCAGCTGCCCCCGGGGAGGGGACACTGAAGCTTTCTTT.

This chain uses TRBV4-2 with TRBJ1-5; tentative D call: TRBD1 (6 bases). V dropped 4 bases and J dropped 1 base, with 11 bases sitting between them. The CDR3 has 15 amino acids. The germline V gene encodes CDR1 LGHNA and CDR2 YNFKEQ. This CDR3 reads CASSPQTGSNQPQHF. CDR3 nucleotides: TGTGCCAGCAGCCCTCAAACAGGGAGCAATCAGCCCCAGCATTTT.

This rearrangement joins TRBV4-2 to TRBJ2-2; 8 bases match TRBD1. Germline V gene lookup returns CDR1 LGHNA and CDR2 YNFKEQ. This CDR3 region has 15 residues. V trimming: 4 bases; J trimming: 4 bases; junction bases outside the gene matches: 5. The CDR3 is CASSRGQGVTGELFF. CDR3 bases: TGTGCCAGCAGCCGCGGACAGGGAGTCACCGGGGAGCTGTTTTTT.

As DNA, the CDR3 is TGTGCCAGCAGCTATGCGGGGGGGGGCTCCAATTCACCCCTCCACTTT. This codes for CASSYAGGGSNSPLHF. J is TRBJ1-6 and V is TRBV27; possible D gene TRBD1, 6 bases. From germline, CDR1 is MNHEY and CDR2 SMNVEV (reference sequence). There are 16 residues in the CDR3. The ends were cut back, 6 bases at V and 7 bases at J, with 19 bases in the middle.